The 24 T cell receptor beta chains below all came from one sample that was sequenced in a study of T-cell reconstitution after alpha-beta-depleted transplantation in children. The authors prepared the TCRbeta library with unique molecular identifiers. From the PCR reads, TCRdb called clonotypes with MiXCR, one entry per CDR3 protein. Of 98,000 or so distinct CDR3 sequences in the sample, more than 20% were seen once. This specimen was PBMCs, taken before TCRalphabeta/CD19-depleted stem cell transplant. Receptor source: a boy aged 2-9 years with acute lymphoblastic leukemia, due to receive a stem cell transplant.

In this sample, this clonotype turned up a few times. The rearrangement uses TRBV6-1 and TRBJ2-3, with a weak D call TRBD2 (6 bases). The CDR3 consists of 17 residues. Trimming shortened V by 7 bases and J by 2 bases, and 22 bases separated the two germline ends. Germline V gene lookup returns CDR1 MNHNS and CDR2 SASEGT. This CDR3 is CASTSLRRGVNTDTQYF. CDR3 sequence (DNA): TGTGCCAGCACCTCCCTCAGGAGGGGCGTGAACACAGATACGCAGTATTTT.

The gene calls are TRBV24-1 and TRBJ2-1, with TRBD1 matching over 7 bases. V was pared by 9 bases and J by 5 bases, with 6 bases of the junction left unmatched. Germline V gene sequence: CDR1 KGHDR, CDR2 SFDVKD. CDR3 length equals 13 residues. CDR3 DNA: TGTGCCACCGGAGTACAGGGGAACAATGAGCAGTTCTTC. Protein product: CATGVQGNNEQFF.

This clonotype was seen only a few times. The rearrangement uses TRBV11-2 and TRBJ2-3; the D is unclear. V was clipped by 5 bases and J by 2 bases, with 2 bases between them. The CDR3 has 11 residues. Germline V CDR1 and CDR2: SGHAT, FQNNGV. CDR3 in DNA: TGTGCCAGCAGCATCACAGATACGCAGTATTTT. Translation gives CASSITDTQYF.

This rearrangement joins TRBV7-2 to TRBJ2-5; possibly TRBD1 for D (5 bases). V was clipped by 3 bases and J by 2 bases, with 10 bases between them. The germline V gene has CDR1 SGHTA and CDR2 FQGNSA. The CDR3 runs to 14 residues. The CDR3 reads CASSFRAGQETQYF. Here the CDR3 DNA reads TGTGCCAGCAGCTTTCGGGCAGGGCAAGAGACCCAGTACTTC.

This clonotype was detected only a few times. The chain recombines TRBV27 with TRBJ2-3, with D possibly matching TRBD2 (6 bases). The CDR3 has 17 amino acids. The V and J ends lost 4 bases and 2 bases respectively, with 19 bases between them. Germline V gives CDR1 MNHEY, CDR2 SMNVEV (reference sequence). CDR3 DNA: TGTGCCAGCAGTTCTATAAAAAGCGGAGGGGCCACAGATACGCAGTATTTT. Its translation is CASSSIKSGGATDTQYF.

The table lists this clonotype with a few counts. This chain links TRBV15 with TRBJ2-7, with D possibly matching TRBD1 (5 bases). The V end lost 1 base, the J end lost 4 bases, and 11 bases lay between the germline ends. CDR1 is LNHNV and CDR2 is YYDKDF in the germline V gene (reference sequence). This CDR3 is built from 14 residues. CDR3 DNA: TGTGCCACCAGCAGAGCAGGGAAGGAGTACGAGCAGTACTTC. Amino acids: CATSRAGKEYEQYF. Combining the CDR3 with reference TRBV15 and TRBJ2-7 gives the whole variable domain DAMVIQNPRYQVTQFGKPVTLSCSQTLNHNVMYWYQQKSSQAPKLLFHYYDKDFNNEADTPDNFQSRRPNTSFCFLDIRSPGLGDTAMYLCATSRAGKEYEQYFGPGTRLTVT.

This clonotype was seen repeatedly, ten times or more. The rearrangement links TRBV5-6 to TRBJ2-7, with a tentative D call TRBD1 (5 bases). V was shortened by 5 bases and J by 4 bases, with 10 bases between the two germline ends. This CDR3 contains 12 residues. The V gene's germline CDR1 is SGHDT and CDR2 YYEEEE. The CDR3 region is CASSMGPYEQYF. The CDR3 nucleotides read TGTGCCAGCAGTATGGGGCCGTACGAGCAGTACTTC.

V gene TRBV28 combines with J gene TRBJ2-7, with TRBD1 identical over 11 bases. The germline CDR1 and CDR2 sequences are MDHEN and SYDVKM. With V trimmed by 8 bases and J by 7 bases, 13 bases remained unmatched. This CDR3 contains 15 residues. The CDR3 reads CASLPPTGTGGEQYF. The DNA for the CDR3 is TGTGCCAGCCTACCTCCGACCGGGACAGGGGGTGAGCAGTACTTC.

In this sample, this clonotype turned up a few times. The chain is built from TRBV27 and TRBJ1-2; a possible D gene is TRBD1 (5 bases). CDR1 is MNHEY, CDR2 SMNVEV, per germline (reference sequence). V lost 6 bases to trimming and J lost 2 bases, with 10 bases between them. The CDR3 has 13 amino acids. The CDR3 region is CASSPTVNYGYTF. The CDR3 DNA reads TGTGCCAGCAGCCCGACAGTCAACTATGGCTACACCTTC.

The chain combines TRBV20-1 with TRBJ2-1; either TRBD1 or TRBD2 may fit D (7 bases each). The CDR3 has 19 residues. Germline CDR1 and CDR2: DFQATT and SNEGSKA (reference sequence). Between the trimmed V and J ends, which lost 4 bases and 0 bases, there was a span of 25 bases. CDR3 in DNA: TGCAGTGCTACCCAGGGAGGGGGCTCTAGCCCGAGCTCCTACAATGAGCAGTTCTTC. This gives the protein CSATQGGGSSPSSYNEQFF.

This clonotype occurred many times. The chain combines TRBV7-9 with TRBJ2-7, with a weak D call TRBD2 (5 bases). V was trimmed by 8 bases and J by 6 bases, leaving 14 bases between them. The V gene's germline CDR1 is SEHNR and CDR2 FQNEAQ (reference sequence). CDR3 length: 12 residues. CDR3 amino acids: CASSLPRGEQYF. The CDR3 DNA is TGTGCCAGCTCCCTCCCCCGGGGCGAGCAGTACTTC. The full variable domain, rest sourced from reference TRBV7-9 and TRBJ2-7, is DTGVSQNPRHKITKRGQNVTFRCDPISEHNRLYWYRQTLGQGPEFLTYFQNEAQLEKSRLLSDRFSAERPKGSFSTLEIQRTEQGDSAMYLCASSLPRGEQYFGPGTRLTVT.

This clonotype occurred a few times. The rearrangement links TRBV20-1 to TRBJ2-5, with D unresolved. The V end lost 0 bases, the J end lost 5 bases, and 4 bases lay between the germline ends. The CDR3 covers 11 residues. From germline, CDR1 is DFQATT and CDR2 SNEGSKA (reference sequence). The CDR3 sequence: CSARDLETQYF. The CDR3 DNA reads TGCAGTGCTAGAGATTTGGAGACCCAGTACTTC.

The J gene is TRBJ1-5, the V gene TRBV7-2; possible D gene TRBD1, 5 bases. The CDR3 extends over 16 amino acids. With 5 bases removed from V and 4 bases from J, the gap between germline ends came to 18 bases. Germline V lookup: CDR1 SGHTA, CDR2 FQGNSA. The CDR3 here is CASSHRMGQYNQPQHF. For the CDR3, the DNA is TGTGCCAGCAGCCATCGGATGGGGCAGTATAATCAGCCCCAGCATTTT.

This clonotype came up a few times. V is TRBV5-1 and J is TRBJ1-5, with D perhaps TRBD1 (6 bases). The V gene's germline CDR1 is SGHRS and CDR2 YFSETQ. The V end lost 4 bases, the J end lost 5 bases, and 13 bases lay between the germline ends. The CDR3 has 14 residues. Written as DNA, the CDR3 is TGCGCCAGCAGCCCAGGGGCGGCGGATCAGCCCCAGCATTTT. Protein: CASSPGAADQPQHF.

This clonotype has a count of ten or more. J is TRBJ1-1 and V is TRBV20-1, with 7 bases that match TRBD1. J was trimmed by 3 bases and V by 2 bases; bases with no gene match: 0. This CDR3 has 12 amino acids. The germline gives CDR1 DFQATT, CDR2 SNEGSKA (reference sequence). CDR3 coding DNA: TGCAGTGCTAGACAGGGGGACACTGAAGCTTTCTTT. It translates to CSARQGDTEAFF.

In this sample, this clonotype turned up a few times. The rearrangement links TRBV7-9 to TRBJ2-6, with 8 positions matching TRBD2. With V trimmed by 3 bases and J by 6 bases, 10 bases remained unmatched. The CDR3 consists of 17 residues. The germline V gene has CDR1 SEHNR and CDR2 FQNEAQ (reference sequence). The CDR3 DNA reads TGTGCCAGCAGCTTGGCGGTAGCGGGATTTGAGGCCAACGTCCTGACTTTC. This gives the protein CASSLAVAGFEANVLTF. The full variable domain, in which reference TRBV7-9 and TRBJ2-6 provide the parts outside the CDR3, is DTGVSQNPRHKITKRGQNVTFRCDPISEHNRLYWYRQTLGQGPEFLTYFQNEAQLEKSRLLSDRFSAERPKGSFSTLEIQRTEQGDSAMYLCASSLAVAGFEANVLTFGAGSRLTVL.

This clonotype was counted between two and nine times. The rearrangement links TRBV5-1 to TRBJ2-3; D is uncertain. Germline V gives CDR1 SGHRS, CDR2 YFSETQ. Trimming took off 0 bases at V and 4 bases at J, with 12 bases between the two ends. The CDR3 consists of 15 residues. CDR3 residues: CASSLGRTPSDTQYF. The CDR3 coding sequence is TGCGCCAGCAGCTTGGGCCGGACCCCGTCAGATACGCAGTATTTT.

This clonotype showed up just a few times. The CDR3: CAISESEGTVHGYTF. CDR3 coding DNA: TGTGCCATCAGTGAGTCGGAGGGGACTGTGCATGGCTACACCTTC. V usage is TRBV10-3 and J usage is TRBJ1-2, with a possible D match to TRBD1 (5 bases). V lost 0 bases and J lost 6, with 14 bases in between. The CDR3 is made up of 15 amino acids. CDR1 is ENHRY, CDR2 SYGVKD, per germline.

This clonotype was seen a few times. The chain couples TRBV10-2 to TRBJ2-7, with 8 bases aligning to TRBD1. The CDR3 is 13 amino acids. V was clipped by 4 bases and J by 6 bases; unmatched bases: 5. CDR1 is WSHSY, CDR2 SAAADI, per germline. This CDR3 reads CASSGGTGVEQYF. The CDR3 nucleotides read TGCGCCAGCAGTGGAGGGACAGGCGTCGAGCAGTACTTC.

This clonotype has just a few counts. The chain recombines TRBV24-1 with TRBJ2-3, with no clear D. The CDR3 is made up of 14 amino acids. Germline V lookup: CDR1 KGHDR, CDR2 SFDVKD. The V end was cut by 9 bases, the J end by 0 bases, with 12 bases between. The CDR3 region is CATGKASSTDTQYF. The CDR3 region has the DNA TGTGCCACCGGTAAAGCGAGTAGCACAGATACGCAGTATTTT.

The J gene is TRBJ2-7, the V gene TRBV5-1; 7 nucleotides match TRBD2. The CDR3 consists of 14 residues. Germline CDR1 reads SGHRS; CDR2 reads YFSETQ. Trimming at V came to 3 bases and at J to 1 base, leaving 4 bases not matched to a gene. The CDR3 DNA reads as TGCGCCAGCAGCTCTAGCGGAGAGTCCTACGAGCAGTACTTC. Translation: CASSSSGESYEQYF.

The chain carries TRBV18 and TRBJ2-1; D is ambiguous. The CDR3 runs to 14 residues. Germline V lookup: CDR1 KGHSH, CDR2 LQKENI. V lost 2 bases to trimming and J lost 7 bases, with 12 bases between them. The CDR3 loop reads CASSPDPLGNEQFF. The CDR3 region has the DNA TGTGCCAGCTCACCAGACCCGTTGGGGAATGAGCAGTTCTTC.

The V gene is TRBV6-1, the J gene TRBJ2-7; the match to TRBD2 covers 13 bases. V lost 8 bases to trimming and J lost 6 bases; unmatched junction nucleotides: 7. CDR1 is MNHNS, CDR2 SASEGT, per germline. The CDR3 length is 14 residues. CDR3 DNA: TGTGCCAGCCTGACTAGCGGGAGGTCTCCCGAGCAGTACTTC. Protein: CASLTSGRSPEQYF.

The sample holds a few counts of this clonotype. The CDR3 loop reads CASSESLMGYNEQFF. CDR3 DNA: TGCGCCAGCAGTGAGTCCCTGATGGGCTACAATGAGCAGTTCTTC. The V and J genes are TRBV10-2 and TRBJ2-1; D remains unclear. The CDR3 spans 15 residues. V was cut by 0 bases and J by 3 bases, with 9 bases left in between. Germline loops: CDR1 WSHSY, CDR2 SAAADI.